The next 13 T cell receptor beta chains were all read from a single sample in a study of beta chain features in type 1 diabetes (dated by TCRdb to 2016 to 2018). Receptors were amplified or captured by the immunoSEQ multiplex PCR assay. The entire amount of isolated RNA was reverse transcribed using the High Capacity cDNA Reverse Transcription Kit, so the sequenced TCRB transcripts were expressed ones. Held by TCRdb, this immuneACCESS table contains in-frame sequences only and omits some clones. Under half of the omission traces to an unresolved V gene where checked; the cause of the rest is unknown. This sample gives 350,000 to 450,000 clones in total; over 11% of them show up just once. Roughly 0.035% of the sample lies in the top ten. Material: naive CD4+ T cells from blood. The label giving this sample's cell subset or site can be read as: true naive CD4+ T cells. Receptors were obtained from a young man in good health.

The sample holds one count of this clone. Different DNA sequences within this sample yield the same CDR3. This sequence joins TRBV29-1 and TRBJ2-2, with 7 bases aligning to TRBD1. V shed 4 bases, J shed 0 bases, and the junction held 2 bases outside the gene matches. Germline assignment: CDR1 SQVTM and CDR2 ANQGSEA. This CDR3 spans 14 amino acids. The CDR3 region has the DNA TGCAGCGTTGGGACAGGTGCGAACACCGGGGAGCTGTTTTTT. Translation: CSVGTGANTGELFF.

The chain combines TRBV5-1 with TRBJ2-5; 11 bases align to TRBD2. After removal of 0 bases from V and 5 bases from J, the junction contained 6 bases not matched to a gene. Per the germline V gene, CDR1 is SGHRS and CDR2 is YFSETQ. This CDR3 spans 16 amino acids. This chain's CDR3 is CASSLGLAGGVETQYF. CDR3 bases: TGCGCCAGCAGCTTGGGGCTAGCGGGAGGAGTGGAGACCCAGTACTTC. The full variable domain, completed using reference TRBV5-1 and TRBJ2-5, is KAGVTQTPRYLIKTRGQQVTLSCSPISGHRSVSWYQQTPGQGLQFLFEYFSETQRNKGNFPGRFSGRQFSNSRSEMNVSTLELGDSALYLCASSLGLAGGVETQYFGPGTRLLVL.

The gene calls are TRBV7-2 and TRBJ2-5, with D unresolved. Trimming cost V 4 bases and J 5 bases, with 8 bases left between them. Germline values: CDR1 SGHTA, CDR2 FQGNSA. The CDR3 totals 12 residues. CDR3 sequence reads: CASSSVPETQYF. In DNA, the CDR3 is TGTGCCAGCAGCTCGGTCCCGGAGACCCAGTACTTC.

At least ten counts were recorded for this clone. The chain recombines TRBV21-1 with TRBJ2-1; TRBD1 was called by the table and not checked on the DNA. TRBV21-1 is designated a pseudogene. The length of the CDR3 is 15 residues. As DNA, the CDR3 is TGTGCCAGCAGCATATCGACAGGGTCGGACAATGAGCAGTTCTTC. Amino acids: CASSISTGSDNEQFF.

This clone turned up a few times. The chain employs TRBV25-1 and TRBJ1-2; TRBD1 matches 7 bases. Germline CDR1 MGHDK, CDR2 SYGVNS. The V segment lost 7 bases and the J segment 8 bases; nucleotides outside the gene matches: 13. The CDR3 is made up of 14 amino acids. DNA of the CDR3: TGTGCCAGCACTGCTGAGGGGGCCCCTTGGGGCTACACCTTC. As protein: CASTAEGAPWGYTF.

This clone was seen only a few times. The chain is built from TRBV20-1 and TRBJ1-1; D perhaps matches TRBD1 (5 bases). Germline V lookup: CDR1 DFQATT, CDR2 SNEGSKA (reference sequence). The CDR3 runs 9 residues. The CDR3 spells CSPRGGAFF. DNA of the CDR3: TGCAGCCCTAGGGGAGGGGCTTTCTTT.

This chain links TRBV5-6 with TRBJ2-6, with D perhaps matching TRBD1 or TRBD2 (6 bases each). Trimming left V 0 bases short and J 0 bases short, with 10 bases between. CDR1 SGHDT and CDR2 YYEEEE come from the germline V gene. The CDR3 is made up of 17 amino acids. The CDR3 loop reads CASSLGTAGSGANVLTF. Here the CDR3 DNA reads TGTGCCAGCAGCTTGGGGACAGCGGGCTCTGGGGCCAACGTCCTGACTTTC. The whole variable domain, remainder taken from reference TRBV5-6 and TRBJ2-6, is DAGVTQSPTHLIKTRGQQVTLRCSPKSGHDTVSWYQQALGQGPQFIFQYYEEEERQRGNFPDRFSGHQFPNYSSELNVNALLLGDSALYLCASSLGTAGSGANVLTFGAGSRLTVL.

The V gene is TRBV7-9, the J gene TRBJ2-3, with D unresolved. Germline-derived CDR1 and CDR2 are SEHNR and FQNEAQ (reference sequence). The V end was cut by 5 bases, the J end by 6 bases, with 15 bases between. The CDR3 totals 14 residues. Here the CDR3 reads CASSLGLASDTQYF. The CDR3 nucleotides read TGTGCCAGCAGCCTAGGGCTTGCATCCGATACGCAGTATTTT. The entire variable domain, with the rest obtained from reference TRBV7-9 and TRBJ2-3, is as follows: DTGVSQNPRHKITKRGQNVTFRCDPISEHNRLYWYRQTLGQGPEFLTYFQNEAQLEKSRLLSDRFSAERPKGSFSTLEIQRTEQGDSAMYLCASSLGLASDTQYFGPGTRLTVL.

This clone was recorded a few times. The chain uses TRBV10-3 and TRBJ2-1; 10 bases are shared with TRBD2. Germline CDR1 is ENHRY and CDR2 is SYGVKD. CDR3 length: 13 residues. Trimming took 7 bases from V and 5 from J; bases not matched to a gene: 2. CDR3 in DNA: TGTGCCATCACTAGCGGGGGTGACAATGAGCAGTTCTTC. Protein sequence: CAITSGGDNEQFF.

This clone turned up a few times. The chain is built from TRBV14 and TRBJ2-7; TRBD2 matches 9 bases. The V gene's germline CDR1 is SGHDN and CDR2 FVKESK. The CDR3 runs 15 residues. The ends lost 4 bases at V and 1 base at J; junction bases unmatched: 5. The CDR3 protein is CASSPSGGLSYEQYF. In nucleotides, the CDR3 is TGTGCCAGCAGCCCCAGCGGGGGGCTTTCCTACGAGCAGTACTTC.

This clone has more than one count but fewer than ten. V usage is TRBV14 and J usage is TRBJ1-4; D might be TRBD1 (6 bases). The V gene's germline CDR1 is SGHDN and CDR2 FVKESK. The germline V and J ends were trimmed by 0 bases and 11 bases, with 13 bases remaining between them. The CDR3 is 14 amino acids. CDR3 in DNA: TGTGCCAGCAGCCAAGATGCCAGGGGTGGGAAACTGTTTTTT. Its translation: CASSQDARGGKLFF.

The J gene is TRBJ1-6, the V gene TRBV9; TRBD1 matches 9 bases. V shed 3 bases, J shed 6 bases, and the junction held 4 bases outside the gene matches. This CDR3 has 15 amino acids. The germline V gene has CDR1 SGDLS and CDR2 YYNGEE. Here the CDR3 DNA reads TGTGCCAGCAGCGCGGGGACAGGGCCTAATTCACCCCTCCACTTT. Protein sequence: CASSAGTGPNSPLHF.

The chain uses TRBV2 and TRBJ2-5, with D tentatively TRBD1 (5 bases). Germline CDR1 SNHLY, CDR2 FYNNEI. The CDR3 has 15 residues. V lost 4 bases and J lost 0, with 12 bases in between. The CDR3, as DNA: TGTGCCAGCAGTGGGGGCGGATACTACCAAGAGACCCAGTACTTC. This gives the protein CASSGGGYYQETQYF.